These 24 T cell receptor beta chains share one sample of origin, sequenced in a study of blood T cell repertoires in COVID-19. Sequencing used immunoSEQ multiplex PCR; TCRdb keeps in-frame clones, though not all of them. The sample includes 140,000 to 150,000 clones, 84% of them seen just once. Source material: peripheral blood. The receptors here all came from a man aged 30 to 39 with COVID-19, enrolled during active disease.

The chain combines TRBV11-3 with TRBJ2-3, with D possibly TRBD1 on 6 matching bases. The CDR3 covers 15 residues. Trimming took off 5 bases at V and 2 bases at J, with 14 bases between the two ends. Germline V lookup: CDR1 SGHNT, CDR2 YENEEA. As DNA, the CDR3 is TGTGCCAGCAGCAAACAGGGATTACACACAGATACGCAGTATTTT. This sequence encodes CASSKQGLHTDTQYF.

The CDR3 sequence is CASSPQGTEAFF. CDR3 bases: TGTGCCAGCTCACCACAGGGGACTGAAGCTTTCTTT. The genes are TRBV18 and TRBJ1-1; a possible D gene is TRBD1 (5 bases). V dropped 1 base and J dropped 5 bases, with 5 bases sitting between them. The CDR3 is 12 residues long. Germline V lookup: CDR1 KGHSH, CDR2 LQKENI.

This rearrangement joins TRBV24-1 to TRBJ1-2; no reliable D call. The ends were cut back, 4 bases at V and 3 bases at J, with 11 bases in the middle. This CDR3 spans 14 amino acids. The germline gives CDR1 KGHDR, CDR2 SFDVKD. The DNA for the CDR3 is TGTGCCACCAGTGACGGAGTTCGGGACTATGGCTACACCTTC. Protein: CATSDGVRDYGYTF.

This clone showed up just once. The gene calls are TRBV6-2 or TRBV6-3 and TRBJ2-1, with TRBD2 matching 9 bases. The CDR3 length is 17 residues. V gave up 0 bases and J gave up 3 bases; unmatched junction bases: 6. CDR1 is MNHEY, CDR2 SVGEGT, per germline. The CDR3 is CASSYSPPSGVYNEQFF. The CDR3 region has the DNA TGTGCCAGCAGTTACTCCCCCCCTAGCGGGGTCTACAATGAGCAGTTCTTC.

The chain couples TRBV28 to TRBJ2-4; D is possibly TRBD1 (5 bases). The CDR3 extends over 15 amino acids. Germline V gives CDR1 MDHEN, CDR2 SYDVKM. V shed 2 bases and J shed 0 bases, with 8 bases lying between them. The CDR3 loop is CASSLDRLAKNIQYF. As DNA, the CDR3 is TGTGCCAGCAGTTTAGACAGACTAGCCAAAAACATTCAGTACTTC. The whole variable domain, filled in from reference TRBV28 and TRBJ2-4, reads DVKVTQSSRYLVKRTGEKVFLECVQDMDHENMFWYRQDPGLGLRLIYFSYDVKMKEKGDIPEGYSVSREKKERFSLILESASTNQTSMYLCASSLDRLAKNIQYFGAGTRLSVL.

The chain couples TRBV28 to TRBJ1-1, with TRBD1 matching over 8 bases. V dropped 6 bases and J dropped 0; count of bases not matched to a gene: 0. Germline CDR1 reads MDHEN; CDR2 reads SYDVKM. This CDR3 region has 13 residues. The CDR3 sequence: CASRGQVNTEAFF. In DNA, the CDR3 is TGTGCCAGCAGGGGACAGGTGAACACTGAAGCTTTCTTT.

The chain is built from TRBV7-2 and TRBJ2-1; TRBD2 agrees at 13 bases. There are 14 residues in the CDR3. Germline V gives CDR1 SGHTA, CDR2 FQGNSA. The J segment lost 7 bases and the V segment lost 4 bases, leaving 1 base of the junction unmatched. CDR3 nucleotides: TGTGCCAGCAGCTGGACTAGCGGGAGAAATGAGCAGTTCTTC. Protein product: CASSWTSGRNEQFF.

CDR3 nucleotide sequence: TGTGCCAGCATGGTGGGACAGACACTCTCTGGGGCCAACGTCCTGACTTTC. Its protein is CASMVGQTLSGANVLTF. The chain carries TRBV27 and TRBJ2-6, with TRBD1 matching over 7 bases. CDR1 is MNHEY, CDR2 SMNVEV, per germline (reference sequence). The CDR3 loop spans 17 amino acids. With 7 bases clipped from V and 0 bases from J, the junction kept 9 bases outside the gene matches.

This clone was picked up one time. The chain joins TRBV21-1 to TRBJ1-1; the DNA was not compared with TRBD1, the D call given in the table. TRBV21-1 is classified as a pseudogene. The CDR3 length is 16 residues. This CDR3 is CASSAVYPQGNTEAFF. CDR3 in DNA: TGTGCCAGCAGCGCCGTATACCCACAGGGGAACACTGAAGCTTTCTTT.

This sequence joins TRBV30 and TRBJ2-1; the match to TRBD2 covers 8 bases. The trim removed 3 bases at V and 5 bases at J, leaving 6 bases unmatched. Germline V gene data show CDR1 as GTSNPN and CDR2 as SVGIG (reference sequence). The CDR3 loop spans 14 amino acids. This CDR3 reads CAWRGSGSHNEQFF. The CDR3 region has the DNA TGTGCCTGGAGGGGGAGCGGGAGCCACAATGAGCAGTTCTTC.

The chain recombines TRBV7-6 with TRBJ2-1, with 7 positions matching TRBD2. Germline V lookup: CDR1 SGHVS, CDR2 FNYEAQ. The CDR3 spans 15 residues. Trimming removed 5 bases from V and 5 bases from J; junction bases left unmatched: 9. The CDR3 region has the DNA TGTGCCAGCAGCCTAACCGGGACTATCAACAATGAGCAGTTCTTC. Translating gives CASSLTGTINNEQFF.

The J gene is TRBJ2-7, the V gene TRBV27, with D tentatively TRBD2 (6 bases). The CDR3 loop spans 13 amino acids. Germline values: CDR1 MNHEY, CDR2 SMNVEV (reference sequence). CDR3: CGVRGGPTYEQYF. The CDR3 DNA reads as TGTGGGGTGAGGGGAGGTCCCACCTACGAGCAGTACTTC.

The chain is built from TRBV4-1 and TRBJ2-7; the match to TRBD2 covers 7 bases. Germline CDR1 MGHRA, CDR2 YSYEKL. CDR3 size: 15 residues. With V trimmed by 1 base and J by 3 bases, 6 bases remained unmatched. The CDR3 here is CASSQAHLAVYEQYF. DNA of the CDR3: TGCGCCAGCAGCCAAGCTCATCTAGCGGTCTACGAGCAGTACTTC.

V and J are TRBV6-2 or TRBV6-3 and TRBJ2-7, with 7 positions matching TRBD2. The V segment lost 2 bases and the J segment 3 bases; nucleotides outside the gene matches: 4. The CDR3 runs to 14 residues. The V gene's germline CDR1 is MNHEY and CDR2 SVGEGT. CDR3 residues: CASSYGWGGYEQYF. Here the CDR3 DNA reads TGTGCCAGCAGTTACGGGTGGGGGGGCTACGAGCAGTACTTC.

This rearrangement joins TRBV10-1 to TRBJ1-1, with a weak D call TRBD1 (5 bases). The CDR3 loop spans 14 amino acids. The V gene lost 6 bases and the J gene lost 7 bases, with 18 bases spanning the gap. CDR1 WNHNN and CDR2 SYGVQD come from the germline V gene (reference sequence). The CDR3 here is CASRHFRDTGEAFF. The CDR3 region has the DNA TGCGCCAGCAGACACTTCCGAGACACAGGTGAAGCTTTCTTT.

The rearrangement joins TRBV4-3 to TRBJ1-5, with D tentatively TRBD1 (6 bases). Germline V gives CDR1 LGHNA, CDR2 YSLEER. The CDR3 is 15 amino acids. Trimming removed 0 bases at V and 5 bases at J, with 11 bases between. CDR3 sequence: CASSQDWAGDQPQHF. The CDR3 coding sequence is TGCGCCAGCAGCCAAGATTGGGCAGGGGATCAGCCCCAGCATTTT.

The CDR3 sequence: CASTAEGQGRKLFF. The CDR3, as DNA: TGTGCCAGCACCGCGGAGGGGCAGGGTAGAAAACTGTTTTTT. V is TRBV28 and J is TRBJ1-4, with D maybe TRBD1 (5 bases). This CDR3 is built from 14 residues. Trimming pared 7 bases from V and 10 bases from J, leaving 19 bases between. Germline CDR1 is MDHEN and CDR2 is SYDVKM.

This sequence joins TRBV18 and TRBJ2-1, with TRBD1 matching 9 bases. The CDR3 has 14 residues. Unmatched junction bases numbered 5, after V lost 3 bases and J lost 8 bases. CDR1 is KGHSH, CDR2 LQKENI, per germline. In DNA form, the CDR3 reads TGTGCCAGCTCACCCCCCGGGACAGGGCATGAGCAGTTCTTC. Translated: CASSPPGTGHEQFF.

This clone was detected only once. The chain uses TRBV19 and TRBJ2-1, with TRBD1 matching over 10 bases. CDR1 and CDR2 (germline): LNHDA, SQIVND (reference sequence). The junction had 9 bases not matched to a gene; V was cut back by 7 bases and J by 6 bases. CDR3 size: 15 residues. The CDR3, as DNA: TGTGCCAGTAACACCGGGACAGGGGCCCGCAATGAGCAGTTCTTC. This codes for CASNTGTGARNEQFF.

This clone was recorded once. The chain is built from TRBV27 and TRBJ2-3, with TRBD1 identical over 7 bases. The CDR3 length is 14 residues. The germline V gene has CDR1 MNHEY and CDR2 SMNVEV (reference sequence). With V trimmed by 6 bases and J by 2 bases, 5 bases remained unmatched. The CDR3 loop is CASRTGTDTDTQYF. The DNA of the CDR3 is TGTGCCAGCAGGACCGGGACAGACACAGATACGCAGTATTTT.

J is TRBJ2-7 and V is TRBV7-6, with TRBD2 as a possible D gene (6 bases). The V end lost 5 bases, the J end lost 7 bases, and 21 bases lay between the germline ends. Germline V gives CDR1 SGHVS, CDR2 FNYEAQ. The CDR3 extends over 15 amino acids. CDR3: CASSPGYSGTEEQYF. Here the CDR3 DNA reads TGTGCCAGCAGCCCGGGGTATAGCGGAACGGAAGAGCAGTACTTC.

The V and J genes are TRBV7-3 and TRBJ1-2; the D is unclear. CDR3 length equals 13 residues. Looked up from germline, CDR1 is SGHTA and CDR2 is FQGTGA. Trimming shortened V by 5 bases and J by 3 bases, and 10 bases separated the two germline ends. CDR3 bases: TGTGCCAGCAGCCCTACAACAGACTATGGCTACACCTTC. Its protein is CASSPTTDYGYTF. Full variable domain (missing parts from reference TRBV7-3 and TRBJ1-2): GAGVSQTPSNKVTEKGKYVELRCDPISGHTALYWYRQSLGQGPEFLIYFQGTGAADDSGLPNDRFFAVRPEGSVSTLKIQRTERGDSAVYLCASSPTTDYGYTFGSGTRLTVV.

This CDR3 is CASSPGTGGRDTQYF. CDR3 in DNA: TGTGCCAGCAGCCCCGGGACAGGGGGCAGGGATACGCAGTATTTT. J is TRBJ2-3 and V is TRBV11-3, with 12 bases that match TRBD1. There are 15 residues in the CDR3. V was clipped by 5 bases and J by 6 bases; unmatched bases: 6. CDR1 SGHNT and CDR2 YENEEA come from the germline V gene.

This sequence joins TRBV11-3 and TRBJ1-3, with 7 bases lining up with TRBD1. V was pared by 2 bases and J by 2 bases, with 0 bases of the junction left unmatched. Per the germline V gene, CDR1 is SGHNT and CDR2 is YENEEA. CDR3 length: 14 residues. The CDR3 spells CASSLTGAGNTIYF. For the CDR3, the DNA is TGTGCCAGCAGCTTAACAGGGGCTGGAAACACCATATATTTT.